This T cell receptor beta chain was captured in a study of cytomegalovirus exposure and HLA in healthy donors. As for the study in general: The platform used for the roughly 130 validation repertoires matched that of the roughly 630 first-cohort repertoires, a later analysis reported.

With 3 bases removed from V and 5 bases from J, the gap between germline ends came to 4 bases. This CDR3 is 11 amino acids long. Germline CDR1 reads MDHEN; CDR2 reads SYDVKM. Produced via immunoSEQ multiplex PCR; TCRdb's table is partial and in-frame only. The table shows around 200,000 clones, with about 91% occurring only once. Points from the study as a whole: Associated with cytomegalovirus, according to the listing, were 164 TCR beta chains.

As to this clone: Its target is unknown.

From the approximately 120-subject validation cohort, which was separate from the approximately 670-subject first cohort, the donors were drawn. Sequenced input: PBMCs. The J gene is TRBJ2-5, the V gene TRBV28; the D is unclear. The origin of this receptor is a woman under 30 in good health and CMV-seronegative. This chain's CDR3 is CASSFEETQYF. The CDR3, as DNA: TGTGCCAGCAGTTTCGAGGAGACCCAGTACTTC.